These 19 T cell receptor beta chains were sequenced from one sample in a study of blood T cell repertoires in COVID-19 (dated by TCRdb to 2019 to 2021). The library was built by means of the immunoSEQ multiplex PCR assay. Entries here come from immuneACCESS through TCRdb and include only in-frame sequences with V and J called. Some clones fail to appear in such tables; in the studies checked, an unresolved V gene covers under half of the shortfall, and the cause of the remainder is unknown. This sample holds about 410,000 clones; roughly 90% were observed only once. The ten largest clones take up more than 1.4% of the sample. The sample taken for sequencing was peripheral blood. Source of these receptors: a woman aged 25 to 45 with active or convalescent COVID-19.

The genes are TRBV10-2 and TRBJ2-2; D is possibly TRBD2 (5 bases). Germline V gene data show CDR1 as WSHSY and CDR2 as SAAADI. Trimming cost V 6 bases and J 5 bases, with 7 bases left between them. The CDR3 is made up of 12 amino acids. The CDR3 DNA reads TGCGCCAGCAGACCGGGGACCGGGGAGCTGTTTTTT. Encoded protein: CASRPGTGELFF.

The chain couples TRBV27 to TRBJ2-7; D is perhaps TRBD2 (6 bases). The ends were cut back, 6 bases at V and 2 bases at J, with 17 bases in the middle. The CDR3 is made up of 15 amino acids. Germline V gene data show CDR1 as MNHEY and CDR2 as SMNVEV (reference sequence). The CDR3 sequence: CASRLIAVLPYEQYF. As DNA, the CDR3 is TGTGCCAGCAGACTCATAGCGGTTCTTCCCTACGAGCAGTACTTC.

The chain uses TRBV19 and TRBJ2-3; the match to TRBD2 covers 7 bases. V was pared by 5 bases and J by 8 bases, with 10 bases of the junction left unmatched. The CDR3 is 14 amino acids. Germline V gives CDR1 LNHDA, CDR2 SQIVND (reference sequence). The CDR3 DNA follows: TGTGCCAGTAGTTCCACGGGCGGGGAGGGTACGCAGTATTTT. It specifies CASSSTGGEGTQYF.

The rearrangement joins TRBV6-5 to TRBJ1-4; 8 bases line up with TRBD1. Germline CDR1 MNHEY, CDR2 SVGAGI. This CDR3 has 14 residues. The trim removed 4 bases at V and 5 bases at J, leaving 3 bases unmatched. The CDR3 coding sequence is TGTGCCAGCAGTTTGACAGGGGTAAATGAAAAACTGTTTTTT. Amino acid sequence: CASSLTGVNEKLFF.

About this clone itself: A junction boundary mismatches the germline segment, possibly from a read error. V usage is TRBV6-4 and J usage is TRBJ1-1; 7 nucleotides agree with TRBD1. Germline V lookup: CDR1 MRHNA, CDR2 SNTAGT. This CDR3 has 13 amino acids. The CDR3 loop reads CTSRGEGWTEAFF. CDR3 bases: TGTACCAGCAGGGGGGAGGGGTGGACTGAAGCTTTCTTT.

The chain uses TRBV27 and TRBJ2-4; 8 bases agree with TRBD2. The CDR3 totals 14 residues. Germline V gene data show CDR1 as MNHEY and CDR2 as SMNVEV (reference sequence). Trimming at V came to 3 bases and at J to 7 bases, leaving 5 bases not matched to a gene. In nucleotides, the CDR3 is TGTGCCAGCAGTTTTTCGGGGGGGATGAACATTCAGTACTTC. Encoded protein: CASSFSGGMNIQYF.

This rearrangement joins TRBV10-3 to TRBJ1-1; 9 nucleotides match TRBD1. This CDR3 is 15 amino acids long. Unmatched junction bases numbered 6, after V lost 2 bases and J lost 5 bases. Per germline, CDR1 ENHRY and CDR2 SYGVKD. The CDR3 DNA reads TGTGCCATCAGTGAGGCGACAGGGGGTGGTACTGAAGCTTTCTTT. Amino acid sequence: CAISEATGGGTEAFF.

This chain joins TRBV10-3 and TRBJ1-3; a weak D match, TRBD1 (6 bases). The V end was cut by 2 bases, the J end by 2 bases, with 13 bases between. Germline CDR1 and CDR2: ENHRY and SYGVKD. There are 16 residues in the CDR3. CDR3 region: CAISESTGPPGNTIYF. CDR3 coding DNA: TGTGCCATCAGTGAGAGCACAGGGCCTCCTGGAAACACCATATATTTT.

For the CDR3, the DNA is TGTGCCAGCAGTGGACCCGGGACAGGGGCAAACTATGGCTACACCTTC. Amino acid sequence: CASSGPGTGANYGYTF. The V call is TRBV6-1, the J call TRBJ1-2; 10 bases align to TRBD1. CDR1 MNHNS and CDR2 SASEGT come from the germline V gene. CDR3 length: 16 residues. V shed 4 bases and J 2 bases; nucleotides not matched to a gene: 7.

V usage is TRBV5-1 and J usage is TRBJ1-6; D unresolved. V was cut by 0 bases and J by 9 bases, with 10 bases left in between. Germline lookup yields CDR1 SGHRS and CDR2 YFSETQ. The CDR3 extends over 14 amino acids. The CDR3 nucleotides read TGCGCCAGCAGCTTGGATGGGCTCGGTTCACCCCTCCACTTT. This gives the protein CASSLDGLGSPLHF.

The rearrangement joins TRBV5-6 to TRBJ1-2; D is possibly TRBD1 (5 bases). The CDR3 extends over 16 amino acids. The ends were cut back, 0 bases at V and 6 bases at J, with 18 bases in the middle. The germline gives CDR1 SGHDT, CDR2 YYEEEE. In DNA, the CDR3 is TGTGCCAGCAGCTTGGAGGGGCAGACCCATCTCAATGGCTACACCTTC. Its translation is CASSLEGQTHLNGYTF.

V gene TRBV6-1 combines with J gene TRBJ1-1; D not certain. Germline V lookup: CDR1 MNHNS, CDR2 SASEGT. Between the trimmed V and J ends, which lost 2 bases and 4 bases, there was a span of 8 bases. The CDR3 runs to 13 residues. CDR3 DNA sequence: TGTGCCAGCAGTGAAAGTGCTATCACTGAAGCTTTCTTT. Its translation is CASSESAITEAFF.

This chain connects TRBV6-5 to TRBJ1-4, with D maybe TRBD1 (5 bases). The CDR3 runs to 14 residues. Trimming stripped 6 bases from V and 6 bases from J, with 14 bases between. Germline V gene data show CDR1 as MNHEY and CDR2 as SVGAGI. CDR3 nucleotides: TGTGCCAGCAGGAGAACAGGATGGGATGAAAAACTGTTTTTT. Encoded protein: CASRRTGWDEKLFF.

The chain uses TRBV7-9 and TRBJ1-1; tentatively, D is TRBD1 (5 bases). This CDR3 is built from 14 residues. Trimming removed 3 bases at V and 3 bases at J, with 11 bases between. The germline V gene has CDR1 SEHNR and CDR2 FQNEAQ (reference sequence). This CDR3 reads CASSFDSRDTEAFF. The CDR3 DNA reads as TGTGCCAGCAGCTTCGACAGTCGGGACACTGAAGCTTTCTTT.

This rearrangement joins TRBV6-5 to TRBJ1-1, with D tentatively TRBD1 (5 bases). The CDR3 has 16 residues. V dropped 0 bases and J dropped 0 bases, with 11 bases sitting between them. Per the germline V gene, CDR1 is MNHEY and CDR2 is SVGAGI. The CDR3 here is CASSYSSLDMNTEAFF. The DNA of the CDR3 is TGTGCCAGCAGTTACTCCTCCCTGGACATGAACACTGAAGCTTTCTTT.

The CDR3 sequence: CASSSDSYEQYF. In DNA, the CDR3 is TGTGCCAGCAGCTCCGACAGCTACGAGCAGTACTTC. This rearrangement joins TRBV13 to TRBJ2-7, with D maybe TRBD1 (5 bases). V shed 4 bases and J shed 3 bases, with 7 bases lying between them. Per germline, CDR1 PRHDT and CDR2 FYEKMQ (reference sequence). The CDR3 runs to 12 residues.

The sample holds one count of this clone. The DNA for the CDR3 is TGTGCCAGCAGTTTGCGTCCCGCCGGGGAGCTGTTTTTT. It is translated as CASSLRPAGELFF. The chain couples TRBV27 to TRBJ2-2, with unresolved D. Per germline, CDR1 MNHEY and CDR2 SMNVEV (reference sequence). This CDR3 spans 13 amino acids. Trimming shortened V by 3 bases and J by 6 bases, and 8 bases separated the two germline ends.

The V call is TRBV11-2, the J call TRBJ1-2; weak D call: TRBD1 (5 bases). The V and J ends lost 0 bases and 4 bases respectively, with 15 bases between them. Germline CDR1 and CDR2: SGHAT and FQNNGV. This CDR3 has 16 amino acids. The CDR3 bases are TGTGCCAGCAGCTTAGATAGTATCGGGGGACGCTATGGCTACACCTTC. It codes for CASSLDSIGGRYGYTF.

This sequence joins TRBV29-1 and TRBJ1-2, with D possibly being TRBD1 (6 bases). V lost 8 bases and J lost 8, with 21 bases in between. Germline values: CDR1 SQVTM, CDR2 ANQGSEA. This CDR3 contains 13 residues. This CDR3 reads CSHDSYRDRGYTF. The CDR3 bases are TGCAGCCATGACTCCTACAGGGACCGCGGCTACACCTTC. The full variable domain, its missing parts supplied by reference TRBV29-1 and TRBJ1-2, is SAVISQKPSRDICQRGTSLTIQCQVDSQVTMMFWYRQQPGQSLTLIATANQGSEATYESGFVIDKFPISRPNLTFSTLTVSNMSPEDSSIYLCSHDSYRDRGYTFGSGTRLTVV.